These T cell receptor beta chains were read from a single sample in a study of cytomegalovirus exposure and HLA in healthy donors. The repertoire was sequenced with immunoSEQ multiplex PCR; TCRdb's copy has only in-frame clones and lacks some. The sample records approximately 79,000 clones, roughly 80% being singletons. Sequences were obtained from PBMCs. The receptor source for this set is a woman between 40 and 50 years old in good health and CMV-seropositive. Each CDR3 is given with its conserved first and last residue. Each record gives: clone size, D gene, J gene, V gene, CDR3 DNA, CDR3 protein. A D gene is named only where the DNA matches it firmly. Size values are once, few and many counts, or a class for expanded clones, and some rows have none.

. TRBD2 TRBJ2-1 TRBV5-8 TGTGCCAGCAGCCCAGGACTAGCGGGACCCTACAATGAGCAGTTCTTC CASSPGLAGPYNEQFF
few . TRBJ2-6 TRBV18 TGTGCCAGCTCACCAATTGGGGGCTTTGGGGCCAACGTCCTGACTTTC CASSPIGGFGANVLTF
. . TRBJ2-5 TRBV30 TGTGCCGCCGCCGGACAGTACCAAGAGACCCAGTACTTC CAAAGQYQETQYF
. . TRBJ2-3 TRBV30 TGTGCCTGGAATCGGGGGGCCGGAGATACGCAGTATTTT CAWNRGAGDTQYF
. TRBD1 TRBJ2-1 TRBV30 TGTGCCTGGAGTGTGGGGCAGGGGGCATTCGATGAGCAGTTCTTC CAWSVGQGAFDEQFF
. TRBD1 TRBJ1-1 TRBV7-9 TGTGCCAGCACCGAACCCCGATCGCTGAGGACAGGAGCTTTCTTT CASTEPRSLRTGAFF
once . TRBJ1-4 TRBV7-9 TGTGCCAGCAGCTTTGGGGCTCTTAATGAAAAACTGTTTTTT CASSFGALNEKLFF
. . TRBJ1-3 TRBV6-1 TGTGCCAGCAGTGACGACAGCCGATACTCTGGAAACACCATATATTTT CASSDDSRYSGNTIYF
once TRBD1 TRBJ1-4 TRBV28 TGTGCCAGCAGTCGCACGACAGGGATGAATGAAAAACTGTTTTTT CASSRTTGMNEKLFF
. . TRBJ1-1 TRBV10-2 TGCGCCAGCCATGATGTGGTGTCAGGGGAAGCTTTCTTT CASHDVVSGEAFF
. TRBD1 TRBJ2-7 TRBV6-1 TGTGCCAGCAGTGGCGCAGGGGGCATGTACGAGCAGTACTTC CASSGAGGMYEQYF
. . TRBJ2-5 TRBV20-1 TGCAGTGCAGCGGTTGAAGAGACCCAGTACTTC CSAAVEETQYF
. TRBD2 TRBJ2-7 TRBV4-2 TGTGCCAGCAGCCCCGGAGGGCTAGCGGGAGGGGAGGGATCCTACGAGCAGTACTTC CASSPGGLAGGEGSYEQYF
. . TRBJ1-1 TRBV11-1 TGTGCCAGCAGAGGACGGACAGCCAAGAACACTGAAGCTTTCTTT CASRGRTAKNTEAFF
. . TRBJ2-3 TRBV9 TGTGCCAGCAGCGTAGAGCCCGGCGCAGGGGATACGCAGTATTTT CASSVEPGAGDTQYF
. . TRBJ1-1 TRBV30 TGTGCACGAAGGTGGTCCCCCGGGGGCACTGAAGCTTTCTTT CARRWSPGGTEAFF
. . TRBJ2-7 TRBV12-5 TGTGCTAGTGGTCCCCTCCAGGGGTACGAGCAGTACTTC CASGPLQGYEQYF
many . TRBJ1-2 TRBV28 TGTGCCAGCAGTTTGGGGGACACCTATGGCTACACCTTC CASSLGDTYGYTF
. . TRBJ2-7 TRBV6-5 TGTGCCAGCAGTTATAACGCCGACAGGTCCTACGAGCAGTACTTC CASSYNADRSYEQYF
few . TRBJ2-5 TRBV30 TGTGCCTGGAGTGTACCGGGAGCGTCCGCGGAGACCCAGTACTTC CAWSVPGASAETQYF
. . TRBJ1-1 TRBV7-9 TGTGCCAGCAGCTTTGGAGTTGACACTGAAGCTTTCTTT CASSFGVDTEAFF
few . TRBJ2-1 TRBV5-4 TGTGCCAGCAGCTTCCCGCCAGGGAACAATGAGCAGTTCTTC CASSFPPGNNEQFF
. . TRBJ1-4 TRBV30 TGTGCCTGGAGTGCAGACTCCTATAATGAAAAACTGTTTTTT CAWSADSYNEKLFF
. . TRBJ1-1 TRBV15 TGTGCCACCAGCAGAGATATGGACAGCTACACTGAAGCTTTCTTT CATSRDMDSYTEAFF
few TRBD1 TRBJ1-2 TRBV5-6 TGTGCCAGCAGCTTGGGAAACAGGGGCCGAGGCTACACCTTC CASSLGNRGRGYTF
. . TRBJ1-1 TRBV29-1 TGCAGCGTCGGGCAACAGGGATGGGGCTCTGAAGCTTTCTTT CSVGQQGWGSEAFF
. . TRBJ2-3 TRBV7-2 TGTGCCAGCAGCTACCCGGCAACGGGACTGAGCACAGATACGCAGTATTTT CASSYPATGLSTDTQYF
. . TRBJ2-7 TRBV14 TGTGCCAGCAGCTCTGGACAGTTCGAGCAGTACTTC CASSSGQFEQYF
. . TRBJ2-7 TRBV6-5 TGTGCCAGCAAGTGGACTCTGAGCTCCTACGAGCAGTACTTC CASKWTLSSYEQYF
. TRBD2 TRBJ2-7 TRBV28 TGTGCCAGCAGTTTCATGACTAGCCGTTCCTACGAGCAGTACTTC CASSFMTSRSYEQYF
once . TRBJ2-5 TRBV4-1 TGCGCCAGCAGCCCCTCTGGGGGGATTCGGTACCAAGAGACCCAGTACTTC CASSPSGGIRYQETQYF
. . TRBJ1-1 TRBV18 TGTGCCAGCTCACCCCTGAGGGGGATCACTGAAGCTTTCTTT CASSPLRGITEAFF
. TRBD1 TRBJ1-1 TRBV2 TGTGCCAGCAGAGGGGACAGCTCAAAATCGATGAACACTGAAGCTTTCTTT CASRGDSSKSMNTEAFF
. . TRBJ1-6 TRBV28 TGTGCCAGCAGCTCTAACCGTTCACCCCTCCACTTT CASSSNRSPLHF
. TRBD1 TRBJ1-2 TRBV27 TGTGCCAGCAGGCGGGACAGGACTAACTATGGCTACACCTTC CASRRDRTNYGYTF
. . TRBJ1-6 TRBV6-5 TGTGCCAGCAGTATGACGCAGGGATCCGGTTCACCCCTCCACTTT CASSMTQGSGSPLHF
. . TRBJ2-7 TRBV28 TGTGCCAGCAGTTCGGGACACGGTACCTACGAGCAGTACTTC CASSSGHGTYEQYF
. . TRBJ2-1 TRBV7-9 TGTGCCAGCAGCTCCCCTTCGTCCGGAGCCCAAGTATACAATGAGCAGTTCTTC CASSSPSSGAQVYNEQFF
once . TRBJ1-3 TRBV15 TGTGCCACTCGGGACTCTGGAAACACCATATATTTT CATRDSGNTIYF
. TRBD1 TRBJ2-7 TRBV9 TGTGCCAGCAGCGACCGGGACAGGGGGTACGAGCAGTACTTC CASSDRDRGYEQYF
. . TRBJ2-5 TRBV15 TGTGCCACCAGCAGAGGGCCGGAGACCCAGTACTTC CATSRGPETQYF
once TRBD1 TRBJ2-7 TRBV15 TGTGCCACCAGCCCAACCTCAGGACAGGGCAGCTACGAGCAGTACTTC CATSPTSGQGSYEQYF
. . TRBJ1-2 TRBV7-2 TGTGCCAGCAGAACATTCCAGGGGTATGGCTACACCTTC CASRTFQGYGYTF
. . TRBJ1-1 TRBV18 TGTGCCAGCTCACCCGGACAGAGGAACACTGAAGCTTTCTTT CASSPGQRNTEAFF
. TRBD2 TRBJ2-3 TRBV5-1 TGCGCCAGCAGCTCCCTAGATGGGTTGGGACTAGCGGGGGGCACAGATACGCAGTATTTT CASSSLDGLGLAGGTDTQYF
. . TRBJ2-4 TRBV2 TGTGCCACAGGAGGTGAAAACATTCAGTACTTC CATGGENIQYF
. . TRBJ1-1 TRBV29-1 TGCAGCGTTGAAGTTTCGGGGAGATACACTGAAGCTTTCTTT CSVEVSGRYTEAFF
few . TRBJ2-3 TRBV27 TGTGCCAGCAGTTCGGTAGCCCTTAGCACAGATACGCAGTATTTT CASSSVALSTDTQYF
. . TRBJ2-7 TRBV7-9 TGTGCCAGCAGCTTAGAGAACGTGGACTCAGGGGCGTTC CASSLENVDSGAF
. . TRBJ1-1 TRBV30 TGTGCCTGGAGTGCCGGCCAGGCTGAAGCTTTCTTT CAWSAGQAEAFF
. . TRBJ1-3 TRBV5-3 TGTGCCAGAAGCCCAGGCGTCCCTTTGTATTTT CARSPGVPLYF
. TRBD1 TRBJ2-2 TRBV23-1 TGCGCCAGCAGTCACAGGGGGCGCACCGGGGAGCTGTTTTTT CASSHRGRTGELFF
. TRBD1 TRBJ1-3 TRBV30 TGTGCCTGGAGTGGTTCGGGACAGGGAAACACCATATATTTT CAWSGSGQGNTIYF